This entry concerns a single T cell receptor beta chain. No antigen is known for it. Germline V gene sequence: CDR1 LGHDT, CDR2 YNNKEL (reference sequence). This CDR3 comprises 14 residues. Trimming stripped 2 bases from V and 2 bases from J, with 9 bases between. Profiled with immunoSEQ multiplex PCR; TCRdb holds only in-frame clones, not every one. The data show 140,000 or so clones, approximately 91% seen once. The data were obtained in a study of T cell responses to AZD1222 COVID-19 vaccine. Study findings and constraints: Vaccine-associated CD4 TCRs ranged over spike, dominating at 160-218 and 743-854.

This chain joins TRBV3-1 (or the pseudogene TRBV3-2) and TRBJ2-5, with D uncertain. The sequenced sample was peripheral blood, obtained 28 days after the second AZD1222 dose. This TCR derives from an adult who received the AZD1222 COVID-19 vaccine. The CDR3 nucleotides read TGTGCCAGCAGCCAACTCGCAGGTCAAGAGACCCAGTACTTC. It translates to CASSQLAGQETQYF.